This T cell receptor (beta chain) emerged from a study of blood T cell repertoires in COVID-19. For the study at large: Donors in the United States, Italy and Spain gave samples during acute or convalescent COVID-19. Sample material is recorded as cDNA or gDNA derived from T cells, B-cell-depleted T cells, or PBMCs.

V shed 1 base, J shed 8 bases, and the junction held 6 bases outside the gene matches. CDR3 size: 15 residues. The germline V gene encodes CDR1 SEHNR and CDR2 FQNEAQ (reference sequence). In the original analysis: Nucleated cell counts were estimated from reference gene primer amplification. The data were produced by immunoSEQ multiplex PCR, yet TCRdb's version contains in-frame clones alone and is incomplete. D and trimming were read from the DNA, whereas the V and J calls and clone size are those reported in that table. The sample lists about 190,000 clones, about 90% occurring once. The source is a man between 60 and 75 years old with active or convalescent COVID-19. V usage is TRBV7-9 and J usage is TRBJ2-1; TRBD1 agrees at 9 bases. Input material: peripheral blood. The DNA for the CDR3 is TGTGCCAGCAGCTTAGGGACAGGGGCATTAGATGAGCAGTTCTTC. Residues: CASSLGTGALDEQFF.